The 25 T cell receptor beta chains given below trace back to one sample, sequenced in a study of T cells expressing NK-cell markers. TCRdb reprocessed the 5' RACE reads, keeping one entry per CDR3 protein, no DNA. The sample table sets out almost 450,000 distinct CDR3 sequences. Sequenced material: blood T cells: a sorted CD56 or NKG2C T cell subset, CD4+ or CD8+ T cells, or bulk PBMC T cells (not recorded which). These receptors originate from a woman between 18 and 70 years old in good health.

This chain's CDR3 is CASSTRRLAGSQETQYF. J is TRBJ2-5 and V is TRBV7-2; without DNA, the TCRdb call of TRBD2 cannot be checked. Germline V CDR1 and CDR2: SGHTA, FQGNSA. This CDR3 is built from 17 residues.

The gene calls are TRBV27 and TRBJ1-2. This CDR3 is 11 amino acids long. In germline, CDR1 is MNHEY, CDR2 SMNVEV (reference sequence). CDR3 residues: CAAVSGEGYTF.

The chain carries TRBV6-2 or TRBV6-3 and TRBJ1-5; as DNA is missing, the TRBD1 call by TCRdb cannot be tested. This CDR3 has 15 residues. Per germline, CDR1 MNHEY and CDR2 SVGEGT. The CDR3 region is CASCLGGISNQPQHF.

V usage is TRBV15 and J usage is TRBJ2-3. This CDR3 has 15 residues. Germline CDR1 LNHNV, CDR2 YYDKDF (reference sequence). CDR3 sequence reads: CATSRTSSSTDTQYF.

This chain links TRBV7-3 with TRBJ2-7; the TRBD1 assignment by TCRdb is unverifiable without DNA. The CDR3 has 15 amino acids. Germline CDR1 is SGHTA and CDR2 is FQGTGA. CDR3 residues: CASSPAGTGYYEQYF.

The chain carries TRBV2 and TRBJ2-3; TCRdb designates TRBD1, a call that cannot be tested without DNA. The CDR3 consists of 14 residues. The germline V gene encodes CDR1 SNHLY and CDR2 FYNNEI. CDR3 sequence reads: CASSGRDSTDTQYF.

The chain uses TRBV12-3 or TRBV12-4 and TRBJ1-4; absent DNA, TCRdb's TRBD1 call cannot be checked. This CDR3 has 16 residues. CDR3 region: CASSADVGTGGEKLFF.

This chain links TRBV6-2 or TRBV6-3 with TRBJ2-1. In germline, CDR1 is MNHEY, CDR2 SVGEGT. The CDR3 covers 14 residues. The CDR3: CASRQTPPHNEQFF.

The rearrangement uses TRBV12-3 or TRBV12-4 and TRBJ2-5; TCRdb returns TRBD2, unconfirmable since there is no DNA. This CDR3 region has 18 residues. The CDR3 loop reads CASSSYEPIAGFRETQYF.

The chain is built from TRBV6-2 or TRBV6-3 and TRBJ2-1; there is no DNA to check the TCRdb D call of TRBD2. CDR1 MNHEY and CDR2 SVGEGT come from the germline V gene. The CDR3 covers 12 residues. The CDR3 region is CASSPTTGEQFF.

The chain carries TRBV12-3 or TRBV12-4 and TRBJ1-1; the D call from TCRdb, TRBD1, cannot be confirmed without DNA. This CDR3 is 15 amino acids long. The CDR3 sequence: CASSGRQGAITEAFF.

The chain recombines TRBV20-1 with TRBJ2-7; absent DNA, TCRdb's TRBD2 call cannot be checked. Per the germline V gene, CDR1 is DFQATT and CDR2 is SNEGSKA (reference sequence). The CDR3 sequence is 13 residues long. CDR3 residues: CSAFTSGPYEQYF.

The chain combines TRBV6-2 or TRBV6-3 with TRBJ2-1; there is no DNA to check the TCRdb D call of TRBD1. Germline lookup yields CDR1 MNHEY and CDR2 SVGEGT. CDR3 length: 12 residues. CDR3 sequence reads: CASSHGAYEQFF.

This chain connects TRBV7-9 to TRBJ2-5; TCRdb calls TRBD2, which cannot be checked without DNA. The CDR3 runs 16 residues. Germline V gives CDR1 SEHNR, CDR2 FQNEAQ (reference sequence). CDR3 residues: CASSSTGLAGEETQYF.

The rearrangement links TRBV18 to TRBJ2-2; TCRdb's assignment of TRBD2 cannot be checked, as there is no DNA. CDR1 and CDR2 (germline): KGHSH, LQKENI. The CDR3 has 14 amino acids. The CDR3 sequence: CASSRDSNTGELFF.

V and J are TRBV20-1 and TRBJ2-6. CDR1 DFQATT and CDR2 SNEGSKA come from the germline V gene (reference sequence). The CDR3 contains 15 residues. The CDR3 spells CSASPPIPGANVLTF.

This rearrangement joins TRBV27 to TRBJ1-2. The germline V gene encodes CDR1 MNHEY and CDR2 SMNVEV (reference sequence). The CDR3 loop spans 17 amino acids. The CDR3 protein is CASSLRRWGGIPYGYTF.

The V call is TRBV25-1, the J call TRBJ1-1; the D gene TCRdb calls, TRBD1, cannot be checked with no DNA. Germline V gene sequence: CDR1 MGHDK, CDR2 SYGVNS. CDR3 size: 14 residues. The CDR3 reads CASSEPGPNTEAFF.

The chain has TRBV29-1 and TRBJ2-2; TCRdb reports TRBD1, a call that lacks DNA to check it against. Germline CDR1 and CDR2: SQVTM and ANQGSEA. The CDR3 sequence is 14 residues long. CDR3 sequence: CSVEVSYVTGELFF.

This chain joins TRBV6-1 and TRBJ2-1; the D call from TCRdb, TRBD2, cannot be confirmed without DNA. The CDR3 extends over 15 amino acids. Germline V gene sequence: CDR1 MNHNS, CDR2 SASEGT. CDR3 region: CASREQGRLNNEQFF.

The chain carries TRBV20-1 and TRBJ2-7. This CDR3 is built from 15 residues. Germline V gene sequence: CDR1 DFQATT, CDR2 SNEGSKA (reference sequence). The chain's CDR3 is CSARDSLAASYEQYF.

This chain uses TRBV4-2 with TRBJ2-1; TCRdb's D call of TRBD2 is untestable without DNA. The V gene's germline CDR1 is LGHNA and CDR2 YNFKEQ. CDR3 length equals 18 residues. CDR3 sequence: CASSQGTSGSSSYNEQFF.

The genes are TRBV9 and TRBJ1-1; TCRdb outputs TRBD1, but without DNA this stays unchecked. CDR1 SGDLS and CDR2 YYNGEE come from the germline V gene. The CDR3 runs to 18 residues. The CDR3 loop is CASSVARGQRISNTEAFF.

V is TRBV9 and J is TRBJ2-1; TCRdb's D gene call, TRBD2, goes unchecked for lack of DNA. CDR3 length: 15 residues. In germline, CDR1 is SGDLS, CDR2 YYNGEE. The CDR3: CASSVVGEAYNEQFF.

V is TRBV14 and J is TRBJ2-3; TCRdb gives TRBD1 as the D gene, but with no DNA this cannot be confirmed. Looked up from germline, CDR1 is SGHDN and CDR2 is FVKESK. This CDR3 has 17 amino acids. The CDR3 protein is CASSQDGTGAHRDTQYF.